Listed here is a single T cell receptor (beta chain). What it recognizes is unknown. 13 Jbeta primers and 60 Vbeta primers were used for the PCR. The assay was immunoSEQ multiplex PCR, and TCRdb's table has in-frame clones only and misses some. There are around 140,000 clones in the sample; roughly 70% occur only once, and approximately 4% lies in the top ten. The sample originates from a study of cytomegalovirus exposure and HLA in healthy donors. Study-level results: Earlier analysis yielded a pattern in which most TCR beta V segments were productive about 90% or about 30% of the time.

The CDR3 runs to 17 residues. Germline CDR1 reads MNHEY; CDR2 reads SMNVEV (reference sequence). V lost 2 bases, J lost 6 bases, and 10 bases stayed unmatched. The specimen sequenced was PBMCs. The rearrangement uses TRBV27 and TRBJ2-7, with 13 bases matching TRBD2. This clonotype was sampled from a middle-aged man in good health and CMV-seropositive. CDR3 in amino acids: CASSLKGSGLAGVEQYF. The CDR3 DNA reads as TGTGCCAGCAGTTTAAAGGGGTCCGGACTAGCGGGAGTCGAGCAGTACTTC.